These 18 T cell receptor beta chains originate from one sample sequenced in a study of blood T cell repertoires in COVID-19. Method: immunoSEQ multiplex PCR; TCRdb's copy keeps in-frame clones and lacks some. The table has 250,000 to 300,000 clones, over 85% seen once; the top ten hold less than 2%. The sequenced sample was PBMCs or T cells enriched from blood (not recorded which). Receptors were obtained from an older woman who had recovered from COVID-19.

CDR3 amino acids: CASSLILGTSGTYEQYF. The CDR3 region has the DNA TGTGCCAGCAGCCTAATCTTGGGAACTAGCGGTACCTACGAGCAGTACTTC. The V gene is TRBV28, the J gene TRBJ2-7; TRBD2 aligns across 8 bases. The CDR3 loop spans 17 amino acids. The V and J ends lost 6 bases and 2 bases, in that order; junction bases with no gene match: 15. CDR1 and CDR2 (germline): MDHEN, SYDVKM.

V usage is TRBV7-6 and J usage is TRBJ2-5, with D possibly TRBD1 on 6 matching bases. Trimming removed 6 bases from V and 2 bases from J, with 13 bases in between. This CDR3 contains 14 residues. CDR1 and CDR2 (germline): SGHVS, FNYEAQ. The chain's CDR3 is CASRQGQKQETQYF. CDR3 nucleotide sequence: TGTGCCAGCAGACAAGGACAGAAACAAGAGACCCAGTACTTC. Full variable domain (rest looked up from reference TRBV7-6 and TRBJ2-5): GAGVSQSPRYKVTKRGQDVALRCDPISGHVSLYWYRQALGQGPEFLTYFNYEAQQDKSGLPNDRFSAERPEGSISTLTIQRTEQRDSAMYRCASRQGQKQETQYFGPGTRLLVL.

The chain carries TRBV21-1 and TRBJ2-1; the table gives TRBD2 as D, unverified against the DNA. TRBV21-1 is a listed pseudogene. The CDR3 has 16 amino acids. The CDR3 nucleotides read TGTGCCAGCAGCAAAGAGTTCAGCGGGAGGTTCAATGAGCAGTTCTTC. Translation: CASSKEFSGRFNEQFF.

The genes are TRBV6-5 and TRBJ1-5, with D perhaps matching TRBD1 (5 bases). Deletions cut 7 bases from V and 1 base from J, with 14 bases between. Germline lookup yields CDR1 MNHEY and CDR2 SVGAGI. The CDR3 consists of 15 residues. The CDR3 is CASIAREGSNQPQHF. The DNA for the CDR3 is TGTGCCAGCATCGCCAGGGAAGGAAGCAATCAGCCCCAGCATTTT.

The rearrangement links TRBV7-3 to TRBJ1-1; D is uncertain. Germline V gives CDR1 SGHTA, CDR2 FQGTGA. Trimming left V 2 bases short and J 2 bases short, with 9 bases between. The CDR3 totals 14 residues. CDR3 DNA sequence: TGTGCCAGCAGCTTACTGGGGAGTAACACTGAAGCTTTCTTT. Translated, it gives CASSLLGSNTEAFF.

The rearrangement links TRBV6-5 to TRBJ2-4; the match to TRBD1 covers 10 bases. The CDR3 spans 15 residues. With 7 bases clipped from V and 4 bases from J, the junction kept 7 bases outside the gene matches. Germline lookup yields CDR1 MNHEY and CDR2 SVGAGI. CDR3 DNA: TGTGCCAGCACCCTATCGGGACAGGGGAAAAACATTCAGTACTTC. Protein product: CASTLSGQGKNIQYF.

Comments on this clone: The CDR3 carries no conserved terminal phenylalanine or tryptophan, so it likely arises from a read error. The chain couples TRBV28 to TRBJ1-2; TRBD1 aligns across 10 bases. This CDR3 comprises 17 residues. J was trimmed by 8 bases and V by 10 bases; bases with no gene match: 22. Germline-derived CDR1 and CDR2 are MDHEN and SYDVKM. In DNA, the CDR3 is TGTGCCACCCTATCCGGGACAGGGGACACCTTCGGGTTCGGCTACACCCTC. Translation gives CATLSGTGDTFGFGYTL.

The chain combines TRBV24-1 with TRBJ1-5, with 7 bases fitting TRBD1. The CDR3 covers 16 residues. In germline, CDR1 is KGHDR, CDR2 SFDVKD. With V trimmed by 3 bases and J by 1 base, 5 bases remained unmatched. The CDR3 nucleotides are TGTGCCACCAGTGATGGAGTCAGGGGGAGCAATCAGCCCCAGCATTTT. Its protein is CATSDGVRGSNQPQHF.

The V and J genes are TRBV6-2 or TRBV6-3 and TRBJ2-3, with 12 nucleotides matching TRBD2. This CDR3 comprises 15 residues. Germline CDR1 MNHEY, CDR2 SVGEGT. J gave up 6 bases and V 6 bases, and 7 bases lay outside the gene matches. As DNA, the CDR3 is TGTGCCAGCAGCTCTCGACTAGCGGGGGTGGATACGCAGTATTTT. This gives the protein CASSSRLAGVDTQYF.

This chain connects TRBV5-1 to TRBJ2-5, with 15 positions matching TRBD2. The J segment lost 0 bases and the V segment lost 1 base, leaving 4 bases of the junction unmatched. CDR1 and CDR2 (germline): SGHRS, YFSETQ. There are 18 residues in the CDR3. CDR3 residues: CASSLYGTSGRYQETQYF. The CDR3, as DNA: TGCGCCAGCAGCTTGTATGGGACTAGCGGGAGGTACCAAGAGACCCAGTACTTC.

J is TRBJ2-1 and V is TRBV5-4; D is perhaps TRBD2 (7 bases). This CDR3 is built from 15 residues. The V and J ends lost 9 bases and 1 base respectively, with 17 bases between them. Per the germline V gene, CDR1 is SGHNT and CDR2 is YYREEE (reference sequence). The CDR3 nucleotides are TGTGCCACCGAATGGGGGGGCAGGTCCTACAATGAGCAGTTCTTC. Its protein is CATEWGGRSYNEQFF.

On this clone itself: Other DNA sequences in the same sample also yield this CDR3. The chain uses TRBV2 and TRBJ1-2, with 8 nucleotides matching TRBD1. CDR1 and CDR2 (germline): SNHLY, FYNNEI. V shed 5 bases and J 5 bases; nucleotides not matched to a gene: 4. The CDR3 loop spans 13 amino acids. CDR3 sequence reads: CASSPGQDYGYTF. The CDR3 nucleotides read TGTGCCAGCAGTCCGGGACAGGATTATGGCTACACCTTC.

The rearrangement uses TRBV2 and TRBJ1-1; tentative D call: TRBD1 (5 bases). This CDR3 region has 13 residues. V was clipped by 5 bases and J by 1 base, with 8 bases between them. CDR1 is SNHLY and CDR2 is FYNNEI in the germline V gene. Here the CDR3 DNA reads TGTGCCAGCAGTCAGGACAAGAACACTGAAGCTTTCTTT. This gives the protein CASSQDKNTEAFF.

This clone appeared a few times. J is TRBJ1-2 and V is TRBV12-3 or TRBV12-4; D uncertain. V was pared by 5 bases and J by 4 bases, with 8 bases between. The CDR3 sequence is 12 residues long. Here the CDR3 reads CASSKSPYGYTF. CDR3 DNA sequence: TGTGCCAGCAGTAAGAGTCCCTATGGCTACACCTTC.

The rearrangement joins TRBV11-2 to TRBJ1-1; D gene unclear. Trimming removed 3 bases at V and 0 bases at J, with 11 bases between. CDR3 size: 15 residues. Germline V CDR1 and CDR2: SGHAT, FQNNGV. The CDR3 protein is CASSFQTGMNTEAFF. CDR3 coding DNA: TGTGCCAGCAGCTTTCAGACTGGCATGAACACTGAAGCTTTCTTT.

This chain connects TRBV30 to TRBJ2-5; 7 nucleotides match TRBD1. Germline V gives CDR1 GTSNPN, CDR2 SVGIG (reference sequence). The V gene end was trimmed by 0 bases and the J gene end by 2 bases; junction bases not matched to a gene: 3. This CDR3 spans 14 amino acids. In nucleotides, the CDR3 is TGTGCCTGGAGTGTCAGACAGGGTCAAGAGACCCAGTACTTC. Translation: CAWSVRQGQETQYF.

The J gene is TRBJ1-1, the V gene TRBV7-9, with 8 bases identical to TRBD1. With V trimmed by 5 bases and J by 3 bases, 11 bases remained unmatched. CDR3 length equals 16 residues. Germline V gene sequence: CDR1 SEHNR, CDR2 FQNEAQ (reference sequence). The CDR3 nucleotides read TGTGCCAGCAGCGATGTTACAGGGGGGAAGTACACTGAAGCTTTCTTT. It translates to CASSDVTGGKYTEAFF.

This chain links TRBV5-1 with TRBJ2-7, with D unresolved. The CDR3 runs 13 residues. CDR1 SGHRS and CDR2 YFSETQ come from the germline V gene. Trimming left V 0 bases short and J 3 bases short, with 7 bases between. CDR3 sequence reads: CASSLGLNYEQYF. The DNA of the CDR3 is TGCGCCAGCAGCTTGGGGCTTAACTACGAGCAGTACTTC.